This T cell receptor beta chain was retrieved from a study of T cell responses to AZD1222 COVID-19 vaccine. Here immunoSEQ multiplex PCR was the method, and the copy in TCRdb shows in-frame clones only, minus some. This table has about 96,000 clones, 89% appearing once. The study's findings and limits: Across the whole spike, CD4 TCRs peaked at regions 160-218 and 743-854. The sample set comprised mostly white British donors with more females, and clonal diversity was possibly underestimated.

This CDR3 has 14 residues. CDR1 and CDR2 from the germline V gene are MDHEN and SYDVKM. Trimming removed 3 bases at V and 9 bases at J, with 15 bases between. For this clone: No antigen is known for it.

This rearrangement joins TRBV28 to TRBJ1-5; no firm D call. This sample comprised peripheral blood, obtained on day 0 of AZD1222 vaccination. The TCR was taken from an adult in good health. The CDR3 coding sequence is TGTGCCAGCAGTTTTGTGGATCTCGCCGGGCCCCAGCATTTT. It codes for CASSFVDLAGPQHF.